A single sample gave rise to the 12 T cell receptor beta chains below, sequenced in a study of Graves' ophthalmopathy and Graves' hyperthyroidism. Scientists amplified the TCR beta CDR3 regions from RNA transcripts. RT-PCR in the first round used HTBI primers; a second-round multiplex PCR followed. Via MiXCR, TCRdb re-called the multiplex PCR reads, giving one row per CDR3 protein. The table includes hundreds of thousands of distinct CDR3 sequences, about a fifth detected once. The sample consisted of peripheral blood. Source of these receptors: a young woman with stable Graves' hyperthyroidism. Some clones in this sample may be carry-over from other donors' samples.

The V gene is TRBV6-2 or TRBV6-3, the J gene TRBJ1-1, with TRBD1 matching over 8 bases. Germline-derived CDR1 and CDR2 are MNHEY and SVGEGT. Unmatched junction bases numbered 4, after V lost 6 bases and J lost 7 bases. There are 12 residues in the CDR3. CDR3 nucleotides: TGTGCCAGCAGACAGGGGGATCTTGAAGCTTTCTTT. It is translated as CASRQGDLEAFF.

Ten or more counts support this clonotype. The J gene is TRBJ2-6, the V gene TRBV2; D is unclear. V lost 6 bases, J lost 0 bases, and 12 bases lay in between. Germline V gene sequence: CDR1 SNHLY, CDR2 FYNNEI. This CDR3 spans 16 amino acids. DNA for the CDR3: TGTGCCAGCAGCGAAAATCATGGCTCTGGGGCCAACGTCCTGACTTTC. This codes for CASSENHGSGANVLTF. The whole variable domain, filled in from reference TRBV2 and TRBJ2-6, reads EPEVTQTPSHQVTQMGQEVILRCVPISNHLYFYWYRQILGQKVEFLVSFYNNEISEKSEIFDDQFSVERPDGSNFTLKIRSTKLEDSAMYFCASSENHGSGANVLTFGAGSRLTVL.

At least ten counts were recorded for this clonotype. The chain links TRBV20-1 to TRBJ2-7; TRBD2 matches at 7 bases. Unmatched junction bases numbered 5, after V lost 0 bases and J lost 0 bases. From germline, CDR1 is DFQATT and CDR2 SNEGSKA (reference sequence). This CDR3 contains 15 residues. Here the CDR3 reads CSARDFSGGSYEQYF. The DNA of the CDR3 is TGCAGTGCTAGAGATTTTTCGGGAGGCTCCTACGAGCAGTACTTC.

The chain links TRBV6-5 to TRBJ1-2, with no clear D. The V end lost 3 bases, the J end lost 5 bases, and 22 bases lay between the germline ends. CDR1 and CDR2 (germline): MNHEY, SVGAGI. The CDR3 length is 17 residues. Written as DNA, the CDR3 is TGTGCCAGCAGTTATTCCCCCTCCGAGAGCGCGGGTTATGGCTACACCTTC. Translation gives CASSYSPSESAGYGYTF.

This clonotype was seen at least ten times. This chain joins TRBV6-1 and TRBJ1-6; tentatively, D is TRBD1 (5 bases). The CDR3 sequence is 17 residues long. The V end was cut by 7 bases, the J end by 5 bases, with 21 bases between. CDR1 MNHNS and CDR2 SASEGT come from the germline V gene. The CDR3, as DNA: TGTGCCAGCACCCCGCCAACAGGACGCCGCGATAATTCACCCCTCCACTTT. Protein product: CASTPPTGRRDNSPLHF.

The V and J genes are TRBV30 and TRBJ1-6, with D hard to call. The germline V gene has CDR1 GTSNPN and CDR2 SVGIG (reference sequence). Trimming removed 0 bases at V and 5 bases at J, with 17 bases between. This CDR3 comprises 17 residues. DNA of the CDR3: TGTGCCTGGAGTGTCTACTGGGCGGGTATGGATAATTCACCCCTCCACTTT. Translation gives CAWSVYWAGMDNSPLHF.

This clonotype has a count of ten or more. The CDR3 loop is CASTGQGSQPQHF. CDR3 in DNA: TGTGCCAGCACCGGACAGGGATCACAGCCCCAGCATTTT. The V and J genes are TRBV6-1 and TRBJ1-5; 8 bases map to TRBD1. The germline V gene encodes CDR1 MNHNS and CDR2 SASEGT. This CDR3 has 13 residues. Germline trimming cut 7 bases from V and 7 bases from J; bases unmatched to any gene: 6.

This clonotype was seen more than once but under ten times. The chain couples TRBV30 to TRBJ2-7; 7 bases align to TRBD1. The CDR3 has 15 amino acids. The V gene's germline CDR1 is GTSNPN and CDR2 SVGIG (reference sequence). V trimming: 3 bases; J trimming: 0 bases; junction bases outside the gene matches: 8. The CDR3 loop reads CAWRAGTAASYEQYF. CDR3 in DNA: TGTGCCTGGAGGGCCGGGACAGCCGCCTCCTACGAGCAGTACTTC.

The gene calls are TRBV30 and TRBJ1-1; a weak D match, TRBD1 (5 bases). Germline V gives CDR1 GTSNPN, CDR2 SVGIG (reference sequence). This CDR3 is built from 12 residues. V lost 4 bases and J 5 bases, leaving 11 bases between the germline ends. In DNA form, the CDR3 reads TGTGCCTGGACGCAGGGCGGAACTGAAGCTTTCTTT. Its translation is CAWTQGGTEAFF.

This clonotype appeared many times. CDR3 protein: CASSLVAGGEQYF. The CDR3 nucleotides read TGTGCCAGCAGTTTGGTAGCGGGGGGTGAGCAGTACTTC. V usage is TRBV12-3 or TRBV12-4 and J usage is TRBJ2-7, with 10 bases that match TRBD2. The CDR3 contains 13 residues. V lost 3 bases and J lost 7; bases outside the gene matches: 3.

This clonotype was counted at least ten times. J is TRBJ1-1 and V is TRBV12-3 or TRBV12-4; D remains unclear. The V end was cut by 1 base, the J end by 3 bases, with 9 bases between. This CDR3 comprises 14 residues. The CDR3 bases are TGTGCCAGCAGTTTAGTGCAGAGTTACACTGAAGCTTTCTTT. Encoded protein: CASSLVQSYTEAFF.

This clonotype was picked up many times. The chain recombines TRBV11-2 with TRBJ2-7; the match to TRBD1 covers 10 bases. Germline V gene data show CDR1 as SGHAT and CDR2 as FQNNGV. Trimming removed 5 bases from V and 4 bases from J; junction bases left unmatched: 11. CDR3 length equals 16 residues. CDR3 sequence (DNA): TGTGCCAGCAGCCCCCGCTTAGGGGGACAGGGGTACGAGCAGTACTTC. The encoded protein is CASSPRLGGQGYEQYF. Filled out from reference TRBV11-2 and TRBJ2-7, the complete variable domain reads EAGVAQSPRYKIIEKRQSVAFWCNPISGHATLYWYQQILGQGPKLLIQFQNNGVVDDSQLPKDRFSAERLKGVDSTLKIQPAKLEDSAVYLCASSPRLGGQGYEQYFGPGTRLTVT.